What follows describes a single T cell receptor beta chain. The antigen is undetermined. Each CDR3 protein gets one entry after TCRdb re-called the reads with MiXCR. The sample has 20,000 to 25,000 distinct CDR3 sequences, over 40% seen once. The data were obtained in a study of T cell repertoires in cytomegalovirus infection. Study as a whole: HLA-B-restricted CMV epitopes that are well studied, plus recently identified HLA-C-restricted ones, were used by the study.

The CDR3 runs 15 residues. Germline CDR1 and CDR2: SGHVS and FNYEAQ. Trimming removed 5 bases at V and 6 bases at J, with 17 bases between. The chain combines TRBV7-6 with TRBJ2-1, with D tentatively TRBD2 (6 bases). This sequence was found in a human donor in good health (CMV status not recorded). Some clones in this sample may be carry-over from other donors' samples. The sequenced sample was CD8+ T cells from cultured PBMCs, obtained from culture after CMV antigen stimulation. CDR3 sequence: CASSAGPEGGNEQFF. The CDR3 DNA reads TGTGCCAGCAGCGCGGGACCCGAGGGTGGCAATGAGCAGTTCTTC.